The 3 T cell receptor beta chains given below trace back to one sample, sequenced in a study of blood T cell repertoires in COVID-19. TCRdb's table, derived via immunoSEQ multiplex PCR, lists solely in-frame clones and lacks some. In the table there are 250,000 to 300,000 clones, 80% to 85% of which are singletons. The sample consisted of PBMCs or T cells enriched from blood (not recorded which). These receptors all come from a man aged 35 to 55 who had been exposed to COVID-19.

Written as DNA, the CDR3 is TGTGCCAGCAGCGTAGAGGTTAGCTTCGATGAGCAGTTCTTC. It yields the protein CASSVEVSFDEQFF. V and J are TRBV9 and TRBJ2-1; D is unclear. The V gene's germline CDR1 is SGDLS and CDR2 YYNGEE. The ends were cut back, 0 bases at V and 8 bases at J, with 12 bases in the middle. The CDR3 runs 14 residues.

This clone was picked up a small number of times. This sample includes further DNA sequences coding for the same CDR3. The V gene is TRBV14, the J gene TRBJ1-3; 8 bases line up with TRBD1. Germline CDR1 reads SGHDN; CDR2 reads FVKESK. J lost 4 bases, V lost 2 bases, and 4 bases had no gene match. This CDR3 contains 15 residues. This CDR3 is CASSQLTGVGNTIYF. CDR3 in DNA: TGTGCCAGCAGCCAATTGACAGGGGTCGGAAACACCATATATTTT.

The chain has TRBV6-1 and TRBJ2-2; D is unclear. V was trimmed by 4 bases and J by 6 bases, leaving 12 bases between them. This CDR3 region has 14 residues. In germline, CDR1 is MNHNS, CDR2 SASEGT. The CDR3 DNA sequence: TGTGCCAGCAGTGGTAGACACACTCCCGGGGAGCTGTTTTTT. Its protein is CASSGRHTPGELFF.